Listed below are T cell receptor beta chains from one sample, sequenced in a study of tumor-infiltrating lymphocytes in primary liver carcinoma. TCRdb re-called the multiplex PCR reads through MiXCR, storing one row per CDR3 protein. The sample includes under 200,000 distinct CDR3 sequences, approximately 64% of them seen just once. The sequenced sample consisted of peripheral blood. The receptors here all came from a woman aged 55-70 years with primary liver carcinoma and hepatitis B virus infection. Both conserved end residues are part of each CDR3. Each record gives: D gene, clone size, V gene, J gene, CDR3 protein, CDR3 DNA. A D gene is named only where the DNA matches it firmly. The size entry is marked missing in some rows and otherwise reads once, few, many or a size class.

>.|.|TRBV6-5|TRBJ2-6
CVSGTQGVISGANVLTF
TGTGTCAGCGGGACACAGGGGGTGATCTCTGGGGCCAACGTCCTGACTTTC
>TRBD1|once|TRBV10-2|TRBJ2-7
CASRTRQGVLEERYF
TGCGCCAGCAGGACCCGACAGGGAGTCCTCGAGGAGCGGTATTTC
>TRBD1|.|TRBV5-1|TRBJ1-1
CASSPEGAWTGNMNTEAFF
TGCGCCAGCAGCCCGGAGGGGGCTTGGACAGGGAATATGAACACTGAAGCTTTCTTT
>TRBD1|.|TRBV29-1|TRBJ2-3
CSVTDRGRVYF
TGCAGCGTGACGGACAGGGGGAGAGTGTATTTT
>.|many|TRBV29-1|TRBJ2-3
CSVLREPGPDTQYF
TGCAGCGTTTTACGGGAACCAGGGCCAGATACGCAGTATTTT
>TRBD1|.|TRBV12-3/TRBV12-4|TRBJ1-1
CASSPGQGAVTEAFF
TGTGCCAGCAGCCCTGGACAGGGGGCGGTCACTGAAGCTTTCTTT
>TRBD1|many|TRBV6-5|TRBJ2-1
CASSEKGAPYNEQFF
TGTGCCAGCAGTGAGAAGGGGGCCCCCTACAATGAGCAGTTCTTC
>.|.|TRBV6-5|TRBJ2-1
CASSWLEGLEQFF
TGTGCCAGCAGTTGGTTGGAAGGTCTTGAGCAGTTCTTC
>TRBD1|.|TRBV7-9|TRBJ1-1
CASSLGQGAVYTEAFF
TGTGCCAGCAGCTTAGGACAGGGGGCGGTGTACACTGAAGCTTTCTTT
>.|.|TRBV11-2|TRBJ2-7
CASSLDRANEVYKQYF
TGTGCCAGCAGCTTAGACAGGGCGAACGAGGTGTACAAGCAGTACTTC
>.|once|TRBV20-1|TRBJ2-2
CSAEDWNTGELFF
TGCAGTGCTGAGGACTGGAACACCGGGGAGCTGTTTTTT
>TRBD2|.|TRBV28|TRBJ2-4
CVSSLAGAGKNIQYF
TGTGTCAGCAGTTTAGCGGGGGCTGGCAAAAACATTCAGTACTTC
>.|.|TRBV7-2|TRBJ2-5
CASSSGQTQYF
TGTGCCAGCAGCTCAGGACAGACCCAGTACTTC
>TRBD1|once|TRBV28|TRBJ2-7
CASSLSGTVYEQYF
TGTGCCAGCAGTTTGTCCGGGACAGTTTACGAGCAGTACTTC
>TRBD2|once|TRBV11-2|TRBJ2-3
CTSSWSGNTDTQYF
TGTACCAGCAGTTGGAGCGGGAACACAGATACACAGTATTTT
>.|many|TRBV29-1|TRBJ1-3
CSVGGHGNTIYF
TGCAGCGTCGGCGGGCATGGAAACACCATATATTTT